The following is a T cell receptor (beta chain) sequence with its context. This clonotype was counted ten times or more. What this receptor recognizes is not known. The sample holds no much larger clone one base away, and base qualities are not on file. Amplification of TCR beta CDR3 regions was carried out from RNA transcripts. For the first round of RT-PCR on the TCR CDR3, the HTBI primer set was used together with the Qiagen OneStep RT-PCR kit. A second multiplex PCR round built the libraries, followed by size selection and purification. Sequencing of the libraries was done on an Illumina HiSeq2000 using paired-end 100 bp reads. As for the authors' bioinformatics: SOAPnuke was used to process the raw data, throwing out any read that contained adapters or uncalled bases, had a mean Phred below 15, or lacked an exact constant-primer or identifier match. High-quality paired reads were merged using COPE v1.2.5, and each unique nucleotide sequence was defined as a clonotype. MiTCR v1.1 was used to align the clonotypes against IMGT TRBV, TRBD and TRBJ reference segments. Analysis was restricted to V-J combinations with a frequency above 0.0001, which covered 99% to 99.2% of repertoires. The TCS score was defined as the ratio of F50 (clonal expansion) to E x V (chaos), calculated using BLOSUM62-based TCRdist between CDR3 peptides within each V-J. Welch's t-statistics and random forest reduced roughly 530 V-J features to 10 to 15, which were used in a naive Bayes classifier (R e1071). The public reads were run again by TCRdb, first through fastp at Q25 and then through MiXCR, and only productive beta chains were kept. Here each entry gathers all rows of one CDR3 protein and keeps the most common genes and DNA. TCRdb's processing, not the study's, gives the V and J calls here. Here the sample has approximately 600,000 distinct CDR3 sequences; about 14% occur a single time. Almost 6% of the sample goes to the ten largest clones.

CDR3 length: 14 amino acids, cysteine to phenylalanine. The read is trimmed to its CDR3 DNA, 42 bases read in frame from base 1. CDR1 and CDR2 are drawn from the germline V gene: SGHVS, FQNEAQ. V was cut back by 7 bases and J by 0 bases, leaving a gap of 11 bases between them. Hyperthyroidism patients were newly diagnosed, with disease duration under 2 months, and aged 18 to 65 years. The study excluded patients with uncontrolled infections, other autoimmune diseases, pregnancy or lactation. Diagnoses were based on clinical symptoms, serum thyroxine and TRAb, thyroid ultrasound and orbital computed tomography. Blood from progressor patients was collected at the time of first diagnosis with hyperthyroidism, before any ophthalmopathy symptoms had appeared. PBMCs were isolated from about 9 ml of fresh peripheral blood by Ficoll-Paque density gradient centrifugation. Progressor patients were first diagnosed with Graves' hyperthyroidism and then developed ophthalmopathy during follow-up. Total RNA was extracted with Trizol reagent, and quality was checked on an Agilent 2100 Bioanalyzer.

This specimen belongs to a study of T cells in Graves' hyperthyroidism and ophthalmopathy (dated by TCRdb to between 2019 and 2020). A note on the overall study: Peripheral blood was collected at initial diagnosis, before any treatment. An independent validation cohort of around 20 hyperthyroidism patients and about 16 patients who later progressed to ophthalmopathy tested prospective prediction of ophthalmopathy. Thyroid tissue and blood T-cell repertoires from six Graves' hyperthyroidism patients were also compared in the study. A discovery cohort of about 96 patients, approximately 45 with Graves' ophthalmopathy and under 60 with stable Graves' hyperthyroidism, was used to find distinguishing TCR V-J signatures. Following sampling, methimazole starting at 30 mg daily was given to hyperthyroidism patients, and high-dose intravenous methylprednisolone was given to ophthalmopathy patients. The 85 to 100 discovery patients were divided at random into training and test sets in a 7:3 ratio. The paper reports TCR Vbeta CDR3 sequencing of some 140 peripheral blood samples: around 41 ophthalmopathy, roughly 74 hyperthyroidism and 17 progressor patients. General findings and caveats noted by the study authors: In validation, the model predicted progression to ophthalmopathy a median of about 6.5 months before onset, with approximately 68% sensitivity and roughly 72% specificity. A 13 V-J signature model separated ophthalmopathy from stable hyperthyroidism, with approximately 86% sensitivity and approximately 81% specificity in cross-validation and 80%/75% in testing. No statistical method was used to set the sample size in advance, and investigators knew the group allocation. Most expanded thyroid clonotypes (frequency above 0.001) were also found in blood, which suggests that blood repertoires may mirror thyroid immune responses.

This receptor was taken from a woman aged 25-40 years with Graves' hyperthyroidism that later progressed to Graves' ophthalmopathy. The chain links TRBV7-8 with TRBJ2-3; the D gene is not confidently resolved. Sequenced material: blood. The CDR3 region has the sequence CASTPAPSTDTQYF. The DNA reads as follows: TGTGCCAGCACCCCAGCACCTAGCACAGATACGCAGTATTTT. With all but the CDR3 taken from the reference TRBV7-8 and TRBJ2-3 genes, the full variable domain is: GAGVSQSPRYKVAKRGQDVALRCDPISGHVSLFWYQQALGQGPEFLTYFQNEAQLDKSGLPSDRFFAERPEGSVSTLKIQRTQQEDSAVYLCASTPAPSTDTQYFGPGTRLTVL.